These 28 T cell receptor beta chains were all obtained from the same sample, sequenced in a study of cytomegalovirus exposure and HLA in healthy donors. With 60 Vbeta and 13 Jbeta primers, the PCR was carried out. The assay was immunoSEQ multiplex PCR, and TCRdb's table has in-frame clones only and misses some. There are about 140,000 clones in the sample, with over 2% held by the top ten. The specimen sequenced was PBMCs. All receptors derive from a woman between 18 and 30 years old in good health and CMV-seronegative.

V usage is TRBV9 and J usage is TRBJ2-1; D is unclear. V shed 2 bases and J shed 9 bases, with 21 bases lying between them. CDR3 size: 16 residues. The germline V gene encodes CDR1 SGDLS and CDR2 YYNGEE. CDR3 DNA: TGTGCCAGCAGCGTTGGTCGATCCAGGCTTTTTAGTGAGCAGTTCTTC. Residues: CASSVGRSRLFSEQFF.

The chain has TRBV5-6 and TRBJ2-5, with 8 bases matching TRBD2. TRBJ2-7 matches the DNA end more closely, so the J call is doubtful. CDR3 length: 15 residues. From germline, CDR1 is SGHDT and CDR2 YYEEEE. CDR3 sequence (DNA): TGTGCCAGCAGCTTGGCTCCGGCGGGGGGCCACGAGCAGTACTTC. Amino acids: CASSLAPAGGHEQYF.

J is TRBJ2-2 and V is TRBV14; a weak D match, TRBD2 (6 bases). Per the germline V gene, CDR1 is SGHDN and CDR2 is FVKESK. V was clipped by 0 bases and J by 0 bases, with 17 bases between them. The CDR3 is 19 residues long. The CDR3 is CASSQDVGSGPANTGELFF. CDR3 sequence (DNA): TGTGCCAGCAGCCAAGACGTCGGGAGCGGCCCCGCGAACACCGGGGAGCTGTTTTTT.

The rearrangement uses TRBV15 and TRBJ1-3; D unclear. V lost 0 bases and J lost 2, with 8 bases in between. Germline V gene lookup returns CDR1 LNHNV and CDR2 YYDKDF (reference sequence). The CDR3 has 15 residues. CDR3 in amino acids: CATSRDSGTGNTIYF. DNA of the CDR3: TGTGCCACCAGCAGAGATTCAGGCACTGGAAACACCATATATTTT.

The genes are TRBV28 and TRBJ2-2; 14 positions agree with TRBD2. The CDR3 loop spans 19 amino acids. Per the germline V gene, CDR1 is MDHEN and CDR2 is SYDVKM. Germline trimming cut 5 bases from V and 2 bases from J; bases unmatched to any gene: 10. CDR3 amino acids: CASSKGLAGEVVNTGELFF. Here the CDR3 DNA reads TGTGCCAGCAGTAAGGGACTAGCGGGAGAAGTAGTAAACACCGGGGAGCTGTTTTTT.

The gene calls are TRBV5-1 and TRBJ2-5, with 11 bases identical to TRBD2. The J call is doubtful: the DNA matches TRBJ2-7 better. The germline V gene has CDR1 SGHRS and CDR2 YFSETQ. This CDR3 is 16 amino acids long. The CDR3: CASSPLAGGRSYEQYF. CDR3 nucleotide sequence: TGCGCCAGCAGCCCGTTAGCGGGAGGGAGATCCTACGAGCAGTACTTC.

The chain carries TRBV12-5 and TRBJ1-5; D unclear. Germline lookup yields CDR1 LGHNT and CDR2 FRNRAP. The CDR3 runs to 13 residues. V lost 1 base and J lost 6, with 7 bases in between. The DNA of the CDR3 is TGTGCTAGTGGTTTGGAGGACTTTCAGCCCCAGCATTTT. Its protein product is CASGLEDFQPQHF.

The V gene is TRBV11-2, the J gene TRBJ1-2; 8 bases align to TRBD1. There are 14 residues in the CDR3. The germline V gene encodes CDR1 SGHAT and CDR2 FQNNGV. J gave up 2 bases and V 5 bases, and 4 bases lay outside the gene matches. The CDR3 DNA is TGTGCCAGCAGCCGCCGGACAGGGAACTATGGCTACACCTTC. Encoded protein: CASSRRTGNYGYTF.

This chain joins TRBV6-1 and TRBJ2-7; 7 bases fit TRBD2. CDR3 length: 18 residues. The trim removed 3 bases at V and 2 bases at J, leaving 16 bases unmatched. Germline lookup yields CDR1 MNHNS and CDR2 SASEGT. The CDR3 is CASSEGTQRGTLTYEQYV. Here the CDR3 DNA reads TGTGCCAGCAGTGAGGGGACCCAGCGGGGCACCCTAACCTACGAGCAGTACGTC.

The rearrangement joins TRBV5-4 to TRBJ2-1, with a possible D match to TRBD1 (6 bases). V was shortened by 0 bases and J by 0 bases, with 10 bases between the two germline ends. CDR1 is SGHNT, CDR2 YYREEE, per germline (reference sequence). The CDR3 is 16 amino acids. The CDR3 nucleotides read TGTGCCAGCAGCTTGGCAATCAGGGGCTCCTACAATGAGCAGTTCTTC. It yields the protein CASSLAIRGSYNEQFF.

This chain joins TRBV7-9 and TRBJ2-1; a possible D gene is TRBD2 (7 bases). The CDR3 extends over 13 amino acids. Germline V gives CDR1 SEHNR, CDR2 FQNEAQ (reference sequence). V lost 6 bases and J 6 bases, leaving 12 bases between the germline ends. The CDR3 region is CASRGGRANEQFF. The CDR3 DNA reads TGTGCCAGCAGAGGGGGGAGGGCCAATGAGCAGTTCTTC.

The rearrangement uses TRBV7-3 and TRBJ2-1, with D possibly being TRBD2 (6 bases). This CDR3 region has 13 residues. V was pared by 6 bases and J by 5 bases, with 11 bases between. Germline V lookup: CDR1 SGHTA, CDR2 FQGTGA. CDR3 coding DNA: TGTGCCAGCAGTCTAGCGTCCGACAATGAGCAGTTCTTC. It encodes CASSLASDNEQFF.

The genes are TRBV30 and TRBJ1-1; D is possibly TRBD1 (5 bases). CDR1 is GTSNPN and CDR2 is SVGIG in the germline V gene (reference sequence). Trimming left V 5 bases short and J 1 base short, with 11 bases between. CDR3 length equals 13 residues. This chain's CDR3 is CAWGKQGNTEAFF. CDR3 nucleotides: TGTGCCTGGGGAAAGCAGGGGAACACTGAAGCTTTCTTT.

This sequence joins TRBV30 and TRBJ2-5, with TRBD1 matching 7 bases. The CDR3 sequence is 13 residues long. The germline gives CDR1 GTSNPN, CDR2 SVGIG (reference sequence). The trim removed 4 bases at V and 4 bases at J, leaving 6 bases unmatched. CDR3 sequence: CAWKGAHPETQYF. The CDR3 DNA sequence: TGTGCCTGGAAGGGGGCGCACCCAGAGACCCAGTACTTC.

V gene TRBV7-2 combines with J gene TRBJ1-3; D gene unclear. CDR1 and CDR2 from the germline V gene are SGHTA and FQGNSA. The CDR3 runs to 14 residues. V was shortened by 0 bases and J by 1 base, with 4 bases between the two germline ends. CDR3 bases: TGTGCCAGCAGCTTAGCAGCATCTGGAAACACCATATATTTT. This codes for CASSLAASGNTIYF.

This chain connects TRBV19 to TRBJ2-2, with 7 bases that match TRBD2. J was trimmed by 7 bases and V by 3 bases; bases with no gene match: 2. Germline CDR1 is LNHDA and CDR2 is SQIVND (reference sequence). The CDR3 totals 13 residues. CDR3 sequence reads: CASSMGGFGELFF. The CDR3 DNA follows: TGTGCCAGTAGTATGGGGGGGTTCGGGGAGCTGTTTTTT.

This rearrangement joins TRBV29-1 to TRBJ2-6; TRBD1 aligns across 9 bases. The CDR3 length is 17 residues. Trimming took 3 bases from V and 2 from J; bases not matched to a gene: 8. CDR1 SQVTM and CDR2 ANQGSEA come from the germline V gene. This CDR3 reads CSVEDRDRVAGANVLTF. CDR3 DNA: TGCAGCGTTGAGGACCGGGACAGGGTTGCTGGGGCCAACGTCCTGACTTTC.

The CDR3 DNA reads as TGTGCCAGCAGCCGATCAGGGACAGGGCGCACAGATACGCAGTATTTT. Amino acids: CASSRSGTGRTDTQYF. This chain links TRBV11-2 with TRBJ2-3; TRBD1 matches 9 bases. The ends lost 5 bases at V and 1 base at J; junction bases unmatched: 7. There are 16 residues in the CDR3. The germline gives CDR1 SGHAT, CDR2 FQNNGV.

The J gene is TRBJ1-3, the V gene TRBV28; 9 positions agree with TRBD1. The CDR3 covers 16 residues. The germline CDR1 and CDR2 sequences are MDHEN and SYDVKM. The V gene end was trimmed by 5 bases and the J gene end by 1 base; junction bases not matched to a gene: 6. The CDR3 loop reads CASSTRQGGSGNTIYF. CDR3 coding DNA: TGTGCCAGCAGTACCCGACAGGGGGGATCTGGAAACACCATATATTTT.

The rearrangement joins TRBV14 to TRBJ1-2, with unresolved D. This CDR3 is 12 amino acids long. The germline gives CDR1 SGHDN, CDR2 FVKESK. V lost 3 bases, J lost 4 bases, and 6 bases lay in between. CDR3 in amino acids: CASSQGVYGYTF. DNA for the CDR3: TGTGCCAGCAGCCAGGGAGTCTATGGCTACACCTTC. The full variable domain, with the rest looked up from reference TRBV14 and TRBJ1-2, is EAGVTQFPSHSVIEKGQTVTLRCDPISGHDNLYWYRRVMGKEIKFLLHFVKESKQDESGMPNNRFLAERTGGTYSTLKVQPAELEDSGVYFCASSQGVYGYTFGSGTRLTVV.

The chain employs TRBV13 and TRBJ2-3; 10 nucleotides agree with TRBD1. The CDR3 contains 16 residues. CDR1 is PRHDT, CDR2 FYEKMQ, per germline (reference sequence). The trim removed 4 bases at V and 1 base at J, leaving 5 bases unmatched. CDR3 residues: CASSSHGTGGTDTQYF. CDR3 DNA sequence: TGTGCCAGCAGCTCGCACGGGACAGGGGGCACAGATACGCAGTATTTT.

CDR3 amino acids: CASSNRPNEKLFF. CDR3 coding DNA: TGTGCCAGCAGCAACAGGCCGAATGAAAAACTGTTTTTT. The genes are TRBV7-6 and TRBJ1-4, with D maybe TRBD1 (5 bases). CDR3 length: 13 amino acids. The germline V gene encodes CDR1 SGHVS and CDR2 FNYEAQ. Trimming left V 5 bases short and J 5 bases short, with 9 bases between.

The CDR3 DNA reads as TGTGCCAGCAATGGGGGAGGGCCAGGCTACGAGCAGTACGTC. Translating it yields CASNGGGPGYEQYV. This chain links TRBV27 with TRBJ2-7; 7 bases align to TRBD2. CDR1 and CDR2 (germline): MNHEY, SMNVEV (reference sequence). The length of the CDR3 is 14 residues. V shed 7 bases and J 3 bases; nucleotides not matched to a gene: 9.

The CDR3 loop reads CASRASGRSYNEQFF. The CDR3 nucleotides are TGTGCCAGCAGGGCTAGCGGGAGGAGCTACAATGAGCAGTTCTTC. The rearrangement joins TRBV7-2 to TRBJ2-1; 11 nucleotides agree with TRBD2. From germline, CDR1 is SGHTA and CDR2 FQGNSA. The length of the CDR3 is 15 residues. The V gene end was trimmed by 6 bases and the J gene end by 3 bases; junction bases not matched to a gene: 4.

The chain combines TRBV28 with TRBJ2-4; D possibly corresponds to TRBD2 (7 bases). The ends were cut back, 2 bases at V and 5 bases at J, with 10 bases in the middle. Germline loops: CDR1 MDHEN, CDR2 SYDVKM. The length of the CDR3 is 14 residues. The CDR3 protein is CASSLEGGENIQYF. The CDR3 nucleotides are TGTGCCAGCAGTTTAGAGGGGGGGGAAAACATTCAGTACTTC.

V usage is TRBV19 and J usage is TRBJ1-4; 8 nucleotides align to TRBD1. The CDR3 loop spans 13 amino acids. Germline V gene lookup returns CDR1 LNHDA and CDR2 SQIVND (reference sequence). Losses at the gene ends were 3 bases for V and 6 bases for J; bases not matched to a gene: 0. The CDR3 DNA is TGTGCCAGTAGTATGGACAGGGATGAAAAACTGTTTTTT. Translating gives CASSMDRDEKLFF.

The CDR3 protein is CASKGEGDTGELFF. Here the CDR3 DNA reads TGTGCCAGTAAGGGGGAGGGTGACACCGGGGAGCTGTTTTTT. The chain uses TRBV19 and TRBJ2-2; TRBD2 is a possible D gene (7 bases). V lost 7 bases and J 3 bases, leaving 12 bases between the germline ends. The CDR3 loop spans 14 amino acids. Germline V CDR1 and CDR2: LNHDA, SQIVND (reference sequence). Using reference TRBV19 and TRBJ2-2 for the parts outside the CDR3, the full variable domain is DGGITQSPKYLFRKEGQNVTLSCEQNLNHDAMYWYRQDPGQGLRLIYYSQIVNDFQKGDIAEGYSVSREKKESFPLTVTSAQKNPTAFYLCASKGEGDTGELFFGEGSRLTVL.

The CDR3 sequence is CAIRSASGEQYF. In DNA form, the CDR3 reads TGTGCCATCAGGTCAGCCTCGGGCGAGCAGTACTTC. The V and J genes are TRBV10-3 and TRBJ2-7; D unresolved. CDR1 is ENHRY and CDR2 is SYGVKD in the germline V gene. The CDR3 runs to 12 residues. V was cut by 6 bases and J by 6 bases, with 12 bases left in between.